This TCR beta chain was sequenced during a study of blood T cell repertoires in COVID-19. About the research overall: COVID-19 samples, acute and convalescent, were from the United States, Italy and Spain. T cells, B-cell-depleted T cells, or PBMCs provided the cDNA or gDNA that served as material.

Original data processing: Quantification of nucleated cells was approximated via reference gene primer amplification. Libraries were prepared by immunoSEQ multiplex PCR; TCRdb keeps only in-frame clonotypes and omits some of them. V and J calls and clone size come straight from that table; D and trimming were deduced from the DNA. The sample includes about 120,000 clones, 70% to 85% of them seen just once. Germline V gene lookup returns CDR1 SGHDT and CDR2 YYEEEE. Trimming took 0 bases from V and 5 from J, leaving 15 bases between them. This CDR3 region has 15 residues. The genes are TRBV5-6 and TRBJ2-7; D remains ambiguous. The sequenced sample consisted of peripheral blood. This receptor was identified in a woman between 70 and 85 years old with acute or convalescent COVID-19. The DNA of the CDR3 is TGTGCCAGCAGCTTGGAGTTTGGTGCGCTGCACGAGCAGTACTTC. This translates into CASSLEFGALHEQYF.